Presented here are 25 T cell receptor beta chains from one specimen sequenced in a study of blood T cell repertoires in COVID-19. Profiling relied on immunoSEQ multiplex PCR, and the TCRdb table lists in-frame clones only, not all of them. The sample shows some 150,000 clones, about 80% of them seen only once. The source material was peripheral blood. The receptors originated from a man in his 60s with acute or convalescent COVID-19.

This clone was observed once. V and J are TRBV2 and TRBJ2-5, with a weak D call TRBD1 (6 bases). V was cut by 5 bases and J by 5 bases, with 12 bases left in between. The CDR3 is made up of 13 amino acids. CDR1 and CDR2 from the germline V gene are SNHLY and FYNNEI. The CDR3 region is CASSLQGRETQYF. In DNA, the CDR3 is TGTGCCAGCAGTCTACAGGGCAGGGAGACCCAGTACTTC.

The V gene is TRBV5-1, the J gene TRBJ1-2; no firm D call. The CDR3 consists of 13 residues. Germline values: CDR1 SGHRS, CDR2 YFSETQ. V lost 4 bases, J lost 2 bases, and 9 bases lay in between. CDR3 protein: CASSLDPNYGYTF. CDR3 coding DNA: TGCGCCAGCAGCCTGGATCCGAACTATGGCTACACCTTC. Looking up the rest from reference TRBV5-1 and TRBJ1-2 gives the full variable domain: KAGVTQTPRYLIKTRGQQVTLSCSPISGHRSVSWYQQTPGQGLQFLFEYFSETQRNKGNFPGRFSGRQFSNSRSEMNVSTLELGDSALYLCASSLDPNYGYTFGSGTRLTVV.

The rearrangement uses TRBV9 and TRBJ1-1; the match to TRBD1 covers 8 bases. The junction had 14 bases not matched to a gene; V was cut back by 4 bases and J by 6 bases. Germline loops: CDR1 SGDLS, CDR2 YYNGEE. This CDR3 comprises 16 residues. As DNA, the CDR3 is TGTGCCAGCAGCCCCAGCGCCAGGGGGCATTGGTCTGAAGCTTTCTTT. Protein sequence: CASSPSARGHWSEAFF.

The gene calls are TRBV9 and TRBJ2-1; 7 bases fit TRBD2. V shed 4 bases, J shed 7 bases, and the junction held 8 bases outside the gene matches. Per germline, CDR1 SGDLS and CDR2 YYNGEE. This CDR3 comprises 14 residues. The CDR3 DNA is TGTGCCAGCAGCCCGCAGACTAGCCGGAATGAGCAGTTCTTC. Translated: CASSPQTSRNEQFF.

The V call is TRBV2, the J call TRBJ2-2; TRBD1 aligns across 9 bases. CDR3 length: 18 amino acids. With V trimmed by 3 bases and J by 3 bases, 11 bases remained unmatched. The germline V gene encodes CDR1 SNHLY and CDR2 FYNNEI. CDR3 coding DNA: TGTGCCAGCAGTGAGGATTTATATTGGACAGGGGACACCGGGGAGCTGTTTTTT. Amino acids: CASSEDLYWTGDTGELFF. The full variable domain, its missing parts supplied by reference TRBV2 and TRBJ2-2, is EPEVTQTPSHQVTQMGQEVILRCVPISNHLYFYWYRQILGQKVEFLVSFYNNEISEKSEIFDDQFSVERPDGSNFTLKIRSTKLEDSAMYFCASSEDLYWTGDTGELFFGEGSRLTVL.

V usage is TRBV10-3 and J usage is TRBJ1-2; TRBD1 agrees at 7 bases. Germline V gene sequence: CDR1 ENHRY, CDR2 SYGVKD. The CDR3 runs to 14 residues. The V gene end was trimmed by 4 bases and the J gene end by 4 bases; junction bases not matched to a gene: 6. CDR3 amino acids: CAISVGTVIYGYTF. Here the CDR3 DNA reads TGTGCCATCAGTGTTGGGACAGTGATCTATGGCTACACCTTC.

The V call is TRBV20-1, the J call TRBJ2-5, with a tentative D call TRBD2 (6 bases). The CDR3 has 20 amino acids. Germline CDR1 DFQATT, CDR2 SNEGSKA (reference sequence). The germline V and J ends were trimmed by 3 bases and 1 base, with 30 bases remaining between them. Here the CDR3 reads CSASLRRIEASEGVQETQYF. Written as DNA, the CDR3 is TGCAGTGCTAGTCTGCGGAGGATTGAGGCTAGCGAAGGGGTCCAAGAGACCCAGTACTTC.

This chain joins TRBV6-5 and TRBJ1-2; possible D gene TRBD1, 5 bases. The CDR3 loop spans 12 amino acids. CDR1 is MNHEY, CDR2 SVGAGI, per germline. The V end was cut by 11 bases, the J end by 4 bases, with 14 bases between. The CDR3 sequence: CAAQGAAYGYTF. The CDR3 bases are TGTGCCGCCCAAGGGGCCGCCTATGGCTACACCTTC.

The gene calls are TRBV11-3 and TRBJ2-1, with a possible D match to TRBD2 (5 bases). In germline, CDR1 is SGHNT, CDR2 YENEEA. The CDR3 consists of 17 residues. The V end lost 1 base, the J end lost 0 bases, and 13 bases lay between the germline ends. The CDR3 is CASSLGGRAGSYNEQFF. In nucleotides, the CDR3 is TGTGCCAGCAGCTTAGGCGGGCGGGCCGGCTCCTACAATGAGCAGTTCTTC.

This sequence joins TRBV7-3 and TRBJ2-1; tentative D call: TRBD1 (5 bases). The CDR3 totals 16 residues. Germline values: CDR1 SGHTA, CDR2 FQGTGA. The V end lost 1 base, the J end lost 0 bases, and 10 bases lay between the germline ends. As DNA, the CDR3 is TGTGCCAGCAGCTTAATACTCAGGGTCTCCTACAATGAGCAGTTCTTC. Protein product: CASSLILRVSYNEQFF.

The rearrangement uses TRBV6-4 and TRBJ2-1, with 13 nucleotides matching TRBD2. Losses at the gene ends were 4 bases for V and 7 bases for J; bases not matched to a gene: 7. Germline CDR1 and CDR2: MRHNA and SNTAGT. This CDR3 contains 16 residues. Here the CDR3 DNA reads TGTGCCAGCAGTGTCTCTACTAGCGGGGGGGCAAATGAGCAGTTCTTC. Protein product: CASSVSTSGGANEQFF.

This clone was seen a single time. The chain employs TRBV6-5 and TRBJ1-5; 10 bases match TRBD1. From germline, CDR1 is MNHEY and CDR2 SVGAGI. V was pared by 6 bases and J by 7 bases, with 9 bases of the junction left unmatched. CDR3 length equals 15 residues. The CDR3 DNA sequence: TGTGCCAGCAGCAGACGGACAGGGGGACAGCAGCCCCAGCATTTT. Translated: CASSRRTGGQQPQHF.

The J gene is TRBJ2-7, the V gene TRBV4-2; no clear D gene. Germline lookup yields CDR1 LGHNA and CDR2 YNFKEQ. Trimming shortened V by 0 bases and J by 3 bases, and 15 bases separated the two germline ends. This CDR3 is built from 16 residues. CDR3 nucleotides: TGTGCCAGCAGCCAAGAAGCCTCCCGGAGTAGCTACGAGCAGTACTTC. Translating gives CASSQEASRSSYEQYF.

The chain recombines TRBV11-3 with TRBJ1-1; D might be TRBD1 (6 bases). Germline V gene data show CDR1 as SGHNT and CDR2 as YENEEA. The V and J ends lost 2 bases and 8 bases respectively, with 21 bases between them. This CDR3 contains 16 residues. The CDR3 reads CASSLTSGQRGSEAFF. As DNA, the CDR3 is TGTGCCAGCAGCTTAACCTCCGGACAGAGAGGTTCCGAAGCTTTCTTT.

This rearrangement joins TRBV7-2 to TRBJ2-1; 8 bases are shared with TRBD2. CDR3 length: 15 amino acids. The germline CDR1 and CDR2 sequences are SGHTA and FQGNSA. J was trimmed by 10 bases and V by 6 bases; bases with no gene match: 14. The CDR3 DNA reads TGTGCCAGCAGGAGCGGGGGCTCCGATCCCAGGGAGCAGTTCTTC. This sequence encodes CASRSGGSDPREQFF. The full variable domain, rest sourced from reference TRBV7-2 and TRBJ2-1, is GAGVSQSPSNKVTEKGKDVELRCDPISGHTALYWYRQSLGQGLEFLIYFQGNSAPDKSGLPSDRFSAERTGGSVSTLTIQRTQQEDSAVYLCASRSGGSDPREQFFGPGTRLTVL.

The chain links TRBV9 to TRBJ1-2; TRBD1 agrees at 7 bases. V was clipped by 3 bases and J by 3 bases; unmatched bases: 5. This CDR3 comprises 14 residues. Germline values: CDR1 SGDLS, CDR2 YYNGEE. As DNA, the CDR3 is TGTGCCAGCAGCGCCTGGGGGACAGACTATGGCTACACCTTC. Translation gives CASSAWGTDYGYTF.

The chain links TRBV27 to TRBJ1-4; D gene uncertain. The CDR3 has 14 residues. Trimming removed 3 bases at V and 3 bases at J, with 8 bases between. Germline V lookup: CDR1 MNHEY, CDR2 SMNVEV (reference sequence). The CDR3 spells CASSFGPANEKLFF. As DNA, the CDR3 is TGTGCCAGCAGTTTTGGGCCGGCTAATGAAAAACTGTTTTTT. Drawing the rest from reference TRBV27 and TRBJ1-4, the complete variable domain is EAQVTQNPRYLITVTGKKLTVTCSQNMNHEYMSWYRQDPGLGLRQIYYSMNVEVTDKGDVPEGYKVSRKEKRNFPLILESPSPNQTSLYFCASSFGPANEKLFFGSGTQLSVL.

This chain links TRBV5-5 with TRBJ1-1; D unclear. The CDR3 extends over 11 amino acids. Germline values: CDR1 SGHKS, CDR2 YYEKEE (reference sequence). Trimming cost V 2 bases and J 5 bases, with 4 bases left between them. CDR3 loop: CASSFETEAFF. The CDR3 region has the DNA TGTGCCAGCAGCTTCGAGACTGAAGCTTTCTTT.

The chain is built from TRBV24-1 and TRBJ2-3, with D uncertain. CDR1 is KGHDR, CDR2 SFDVKD, per germline. V was cut by 4 bases and J by 3 bases, with 7 bases left in between. The CDR3 has 13 residues. As DNA, the CDR3 is TGTGCCACCAGTGACCCCCCGACAGATACGCAGTATTTT. Residues: CATSDPPTDTQYF.

The chain is built from TRBV19 and TRBJ2-2; D might be TRBD2 (6 bases). CDR1 is LNHDA, CDR2 SQIVND, per germline (reference sequence). The CDR3 extends over 15 amino acids. Trimming removed 5 bases from V and 6 bases from J, with 16 bases in between. The CDR3 nucleotides are TGTGCCAGTAGTCCTAACCCGACTAGAGCCGGGGAGCTGTTTTTT. Translation: CASSPNPTRAGELFF.

This clone was detected only a few times. The genes are TRBV9 and TRBJ2-3, with 10 bases lining up with TRBD2. Trimming cost V 0 bases and J 6 bases; bases outside gene matches: 7. The CDR3 has 16 amino acids. Germline CDR1 is SGDLS and CDR2 is YYNGEE. The CDR3 protein is CASSVGLAGAGDTQYF. CDR3 sequence (DNA): TGTGCCAGCAGCGTAGGGCTAGCGGGGGCCGGGGATACGCAGTATTTT.

The rearrangement uses TRBV2 and TRBJ2-1; 14 bases are shared with TRBD2. Looked up from germline, CDR1 is SNHLY and CDR2 is FYNNEI. V shed 6 bases, J shed 1 base, and the junction held 2 bases outside the gene matches. The CDR3 runs 16 residues. The CDR3 nucleotides are TGTGCCAGCAGGGGACTAGCGGGGGAATCCTACAATGAGCAGTTCTTC. Translation: CASRGLAGESYNEQFF.

The rearrangement uses TRBV10-1 and TRBJ1-6, with 9 bases that match TRBD1. CDR1 and CDR2 (germline): WNHNN, SYGVQD (reference sequence). This CDR3 spans 22 amino acids. V trimming: 7 bases; J trimming: 1 base; junction bases outside the gene matches: 23. The CDR3 DNA reads TGCGCCAGCACCCAGCGCCTCTACCGGGACAGGGCTGATAGTTCCTATAATTCACCCCTCCACTTT. It codes for CASTQRLYRDRADSSYNSPLHF.

The gene calls are TRBV24-1 and TRBJ2-5, with TRBD2 matching over 9 bases. The CDR3 length is 18 residues. From germline, CDR1 is KGHDR and CDR2 SFDVKD. Trimming at V came to 4 bases and at J to 0 bases, leaving 11 bases not matched to a gene. In DNA form, the CDR3 reads TGTGCCACCAGTGACCCTGTAGCGGGGGCCTCCTACCAAGAGACCCAGTACTTC. It encodes CATSDPVAGASYQETQYF.

This clone was recorded only once. This chain links TRBV19 with TRBJ2-3, with D unclear. The CDR3 length is 14 residues. Germline V gene data show CDR1 as LNHDA and CDR2 as SQIVND (reference sequence). Trimming removed 4 bases at V and 9 bases at J, with 17 bases between. The CDR3 nucleotides are TGTGCCAGTAGTAGACAATTTCTTGTTGACACGCAGTATTTT. Its translation is CASSRQFLVDTQYF.